This TCR beta chain was recorded in a study of cytomegalovirus exposure and HLA in healthy donors. Study-level points and caveats: The study designated 150 or so TCR beta chains cytomegalovirus-associated.

The CDR3 runs to 13 residues. Germline V gene sequence: CDR1 LNHNV, CDR2 YYDKDF (reference sequence). Trimming left V 5 bases short and J 1 base short, with 8 bases between. The method was immunoSEQ multiplex PCR; TCRdb's version includes in-frame clones alone and lacks a portion of them. The table lists 150,000 or so clones, about nine tenths of them singletons, with about 6.7% in the top ten. Note on this clone: Its antigen is undetermined.

This chain links TRBV15 with TRBJ1-1; the D gene is possibly TRBD1 (6 bases). The TCR originated in a woman aged 25 to 39 in good health and CMV-seropositive. What was sequenced was PBMCs. The CDR3 reads CATSVDRNTEAFF. Here the CDR3 DNA reads TGTGCCACCAGCGTGGACAGGAACACTGAAGCTTTCTTT. The full variable domain, in which reference TRBV15 and TRBJ1-1 provide the parts outside the CDR3, is DAMVIQNPRYQVTQFGKPVTLSCSQTLNHNVMYWYQQKSSQAPKLLFHYYDKDFNNEADTPDNFQSRRPNTSFCFLDIRSPGLGDTAMYLCATSVDRNTEAFFGQGTRLTVV.